This is a list of T cell receptor beta chains from one sample in a study of shared clonotypes between healthy human individuals. Clones were read by immunoSEQ multiplex PCR, and TCRdb kept only the in-frame ones, dropping some. The sample has about 2.4 million clones, around nine tenths seen once; the top ten hold around 0.14%. The specimen was naive CD4+ T cells sorted from blood. The receptors here all came from a man younger than 30 in good health. The CDR3 runs from the conserved cysteine through the conserved F or W. Fields, in order: V gene, J gene, clone size, D gene, CDR3 protein, CDR3 DNA. A D gene is named only where the DNA matches it firmly. Part of the rows lack a size; the others show once, few, many or a class for expanded clones.

>TRBV9|TRBJ2-3|-|-
CASATGSSGPDTQYF
TGTGCCAGCGCAACAGGGTCCTCAGGCCCAGATACGCAGTATTTT
>TRBV18|TRBJ2-7|-|-
CASSPPNRPQAAYEQYF
TGTGCCAGCTCACCACCTAACAGACCCCAGGCGGCCTACGAGCAGTACTTC
>TRBV6-1|TRBJ2-7|-|-
CASRRGATYEQYF
TGTGCCAGCCGAAGGGGCGCGACCTACGAGCAGTACTTC
>TRBV14|TRBJ2-3|-|-
CASSQDSGVRTDTQYF
TGTGCCAGCAGCCAAGATAGCGGAGTACGCACAGATACGCAGTATTTT
>TRBV2|TRBJ1-1|-|-
CASTWAEVTEAFF
TGTGCCAGCACTTGGGCGGAGGTCACTGAAGCTTTCTTT
>TRBV2|TRBJ2-1|-|TRBD1
CASSEALARGQNEQFF
TGTGCCAGCAGTGAAGCCTTAGCCAGGGGGCAAAATGAGCAGTTCTTC
>TRBV28|TRBJ1-5|-|-
CASSYPAGASNQPQHF
TGTGCCAGCAGTTATCCAGCAGGGGCTAGCAATCAGCCCCAGCATTTT
>TRBV4-3|TRBJ1-4|-|-
CASSQDRGREQEKLFF
TGCGCCAGCAGCCAAGATAGAGGCAGGGAACAAGAAAAACTGTTTTTT
>TRBV7-9|TRBJ1-6|few|-
CASSFSGGDPLHF
TGTGCCAGCAGCTTCTCGGGAGGGGACCCCCTCCACTTT
>TRBV10-2|TRBJ2-7|once|-
CASKDDGRAGEQYF
TGCGCCAGCAAGGATGACGGGAGAGCTGGGGAGCAGTACTTC
>TRBV6-6|TRBJ1-5|-|-
CASTDRDNQPQHF
TGTGCCAGCACCGACAGAGACAATCAGCCCCAGCATTTT
>TRBV19|TRBJ2-1|-|-
CASSSASGSEQFF
TGTGCCAGTTCCTCGGCCAGCGGATCTGAGCAGTTCTTC
>TRBV5-1|TRBJ1-2|-|-
CASSFGQGRGYTF
TGCGCCAGCAGCTTCGGGCAGGGAAGGGGCTACACCTTC
>TRBV6-5|TRBJ2-3|-|-
CASRGTSGNTQYF
TGTGCCAGCAGAGGGACGTCGGGGAATACGCAGTATTTT
>TRBV5-4|TRBJ2-3|-|TRBD2
CASSRSGISDTQYF
TGTGCCAGCAGCCGTAGCGGGATCTCAGATACGCAGTATTTT
>TRBV5-3|TRBJ2-2|-|TRBD2
CASSFSGGDTGELFF
TGTGCCAGCAGCTTTAGCGGGGGTGACACCGGGGAGCTGTTTTTT
>TRBV4-2|TRBJ2-2|-|TRBD2
CASSQEGGGGTGELFF
TGTGCCAGCAGCCAAGAAGGCGGGGGAGGCACCGGGGAGCTGTTTTTT
>TRBV5-4|TRBJ2-7|-|-
CASSLGQFTYEQYF
TGTGCCAGCAGCTTGGGACAATTCACCTACGAGCAGTACTTC
>TRBV2|TRBJ1-1|-|TRBD1
CASRSQGLSNTEAFF
TGTGCCAGCAGGTCACAGGGGCTATCGAACACTGAAGCTTTCTTT
>TRBV18|TRBJ1-2|-|TRBD1
CASSPPRDSNYGYTF
TGTGCCAGCTCACCACCGCGGGACAGCAACTATGGCTACACCTTC
>TRBV7-2|TRBJ2-7|-|TRBD1
CASRLDRGRIYEQYF
TGTGCCAGCAGACTGGACAGGGGGCGCATCTACGAGCAGTACTTC
>TRBV9|TRBJ2-5|once|TRBD1
CASSPRDSPYQETQYF
TGTGCCAGCAGCCCCAGGGACAGCCCGTACCAAGAGACCCAGTACTTC
>TRBV14|TRBJ2-2|-|-
CASSQVRSNTGELFF
TGTGCCAGCAGCCAAGTCCGGTCGAACACCGGGGAGCTGTTTTTT
>TRBV6-5|TRBJ1-4|-|-
CASSYRVANEKLFF
TGTGCCAGCAGTTACAGGGTTGCTAATGAAAAACTGTTTTTT
>TRBV5-1|TRBJ2-1|-|TRBD2
CASSFGRPGGRGEQFF
TGCGCCAGCAGCTTCGGCCGGCCGGGCGGGAGGGGTGAGCAGTTCTTC